This T cell receptor beta chain stems from a study of HIV-infected patients and healthy controls (dated by TCRdb to the mid-2010s). In terms of the full investigation: The study asked whether deep sequencing of the TCR repertoire from small blood samples of HIV patients could detect immune perturbation and reconstitution.

Reverse transcription of about 510 ng RNA was performed with SuperScript III using primers directed against the alpha and beta constant regions. Separate libraries for the alpha and beta chains were generated through chain-specific third strand synthesis that incorporated multiplexing indices. To avoid primer bias, the protocol used one single primer pair to amplify every rearrangement within a chain, and the protocol also attached molecular barcodes to each cDNA molecule. The SP2 sequencing primer site and a random hexamer were carried on a 5' RACE adapter, to which purified cDNA was joined by T4 RNA Ligase 1. The authors primed second strand synthesis from the SP2 site with Phusion polymerase and used slow temperature ramps to favor optimal annealing. Each molecule's 12-nucleotide barcode consisted of two random hexamer sequences, both added before amplification and joined together. A short first PCR added P5 and P7 adapter elements plus a second index, followed by an approximately 21-cycle amplification PCR with P5s and P7 primers. The libraries went through approximately 28 PCR cycles in total, were quantified on a Qubit, were sized on a Bioanalyzer, and were diluted to around 4 nM. The normalized libraries were sequenced on an Illumina MiSeq using 2 x 250 paired-end kits. Into approximately 10 ul Tris-Cl, the reverse transcription reactions were eluted following cleanup on MinElute columns. The adapter ligations were run for roughly 25 hours at 16 degrees C, and AMPure XP beads at a 1:1 ratio were afterwards used to clean them. Turning to the authors' computational methods: A modified Decombinator that output V, J, insert and barcode information was used to process the demultiplexed FASTQ files. Sequences that shared a barcode but differed from the dominant sequence were treated as errors and discarded, and barcodes were clustered at Levenshtein distance 3 and counted to estimate the original cDNA molecules. For downstream analyses, the R packages ineq, vegan, igraph and RCytoscape were used, along with IMGT nomenclature and CDR3 definitions. To avoid skew from clonal expansion, each TCR was counted once, and V gene usage was computed over distinct sequences. Whenever two unique CDR3 amino acid sequences within a donor differed by a single Levenshtein edit, similarity networks linked them. The authors compiled published HIV-specific CDR3s (approximately 86 alpha, around 740 beta) and CMV-specific CDR3s (around 13 alpha, a few hundred beta) and searched for them in the repertoires. Random subsampling to size-matched repertoires demonstrated that the decreased diversity in patients did not result from their lower sequence numbers. Through fastp at Q25 and MiXCR, TCRdb rebuilt clones from the public reads, retaining in-frame beta chains. Records with the same CDR3 protein are collapsed into one entry carrying the most frequent genes and DNA. TCRdb, not the authors, supplied the V and J calls. The table for this sample lists about 12,000 distinct CDR3 sequences; under 6.5% of them were counted only once. 3% to 4.5% of the sample belongs to the ten largest clones.

Whole blood was used without cell fractionation, so the repertoire reflected all unsorted peripheral T cells. As controls, more than 8 uninfected healthy donors were sampled, and several of those donors gave samples twice, approximately 3 months apart. For RNA extraction, approximately 2.6 ml of peripheral blood was drawn into Tempus tubes. Residual genomic DNA was removed with the TURBO-DNase kit and globin mRNA was depleted with GLOBINclear. This clonotype showed up many times. The antigen it binds to is not known. No much larger clonotype is one base removed from it; base qualities were not supplied. Study-wide findings and limitations: Oligoclonality may be reflected in the significantly higher mean Gini indices of HIV-infected repertoires compared with controls. In size-matched repertoire data, the apparent post-therapy recovery of the Gini index in HIV-infected patients was not replicated. During therapy, HIV-associated CDR3s significantly decreased in frequency, while CMV-associated CDR3s did not change significantly, though most became more frequent. MAIT cell alpha-chain CDR3s were found at high frequency in healthy controls but were severely depleted in HIV+ repertoires. Unequal numbers of distinct sequences between patients and controls complicated comparisons, and size-matching overweighted rare events from HIV-infected data. The pairing of alpha and beta chains was not determined in the samples. Mean usage differed significantly between HIV-infected patients and controls for eight alpha and eight beta V genes. The use of whole blood limited sequencing depth and precluded separation of the dynamics of distinct T-cell subpopulations. The study did not determine donor HLA types. Both the Jaccard index and the count of highly shared sequences showed that healthy controls shared more CDR3s between individuals than HIV+ patients did. The observed differences in diversity were not explained by the slight differences in age and sex profiles between the study cohorts. Only sixteen HIV-infected individuals were processed, which the authors considered a major limit on how widely the findings apply. Roughly threefold more distinct CDR3s and higher Shannon diversity were observed in healthy control repertoires than in untreated HIV+ repertoires.

The receptor was isolated from an adult in good health. Sequencing input: blood.

The CDR3 reads CSAGTGGLQPQHF. The nucleotide sequence reads as follows: TGCAGTGCGGGTACAGGGGGCCTTCAGCCCCAGCATTTT. Recombination linked TRBV20-1 to TRBJ1-5; 9 bases in between match TRBD1. Reading from cysteine to phenylalanine, the CDR3 counts 13 amino acids. Only the CDR3 portion is preserved as DNA: 39 bases, with reading frame beginning at the first base. Looking up the germline V gene (reference sequence) yields CDR1 DFQATT and CDR2 SNEGSKA. Germline trimming: 6 bases from V, 6 bases from J; junction bases outside gene matches: 6.